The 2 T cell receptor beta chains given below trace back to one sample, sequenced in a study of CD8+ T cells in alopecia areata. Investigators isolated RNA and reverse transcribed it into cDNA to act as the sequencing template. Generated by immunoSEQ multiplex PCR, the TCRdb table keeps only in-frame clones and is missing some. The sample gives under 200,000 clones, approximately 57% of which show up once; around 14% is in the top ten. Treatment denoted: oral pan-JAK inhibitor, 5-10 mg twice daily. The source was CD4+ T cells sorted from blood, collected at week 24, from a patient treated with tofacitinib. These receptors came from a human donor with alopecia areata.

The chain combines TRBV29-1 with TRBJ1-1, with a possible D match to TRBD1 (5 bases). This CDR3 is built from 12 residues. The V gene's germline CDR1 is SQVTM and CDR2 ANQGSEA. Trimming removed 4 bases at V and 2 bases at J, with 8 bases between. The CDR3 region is CSVGQTNTEAFF. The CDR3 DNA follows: TGCAGCGTTGGACAGACTAACACTGAAGCTTTCTTT.

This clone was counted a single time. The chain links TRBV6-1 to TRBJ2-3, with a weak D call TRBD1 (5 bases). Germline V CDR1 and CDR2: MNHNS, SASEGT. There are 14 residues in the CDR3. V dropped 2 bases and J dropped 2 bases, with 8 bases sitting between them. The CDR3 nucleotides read TGTGCCAGCAGTGAACAGGGATCCACAGATACGCAGTATTTT. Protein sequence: CASSEQGSTDTQYF.